This record covers a single T cell receptor beta chain. What it binds is unknown. Peripheral blood, roughly 9.3 milliliters per donor, was collected. This sample was taken from a study of blood T cells in healthy people across ages. Findings and limits, study-wide: There was no known CMV status for donors, so expanded clonotype changes were possibly confounded.

This CDR3 spans 15 amino acids. V lost 5 bases, J lost 2 bases, and 13 bases lay in between. PCR was performed a second time for about 7 to 11 cycles using a sample-barcoded 5' primer and a J-beta primer mix. Every cDNA molecule bore a tag from a template-switch adaptor containing 12 random nucleotides. MiXCR was run by TCRdb on the 5' RACE reads, yielding one entry per CDR3 protein. This table has about 1,400,000 distinct CDR3 sequences, roughly 60% appearing once. Material: blood. This receptor was identified in a man aged 18 to 30 in good health. The chain employs TRBV12-3 or TRBV12-4 and TRBJ2-1, with a tentative D call TRBD2 (5 bases). The CDR3 reads CASSGLESPYNEQFF. CDR3 DNA sequence: TGTGCCAGCAGTGGACTGGAGAGCCCCTACAATGAGCAGTTCTTC.